Listed below are T cell receptor beta chains from one sample, sequenced in a study of regulatory T cells in long-lasting Graves disease. TCRdb fed the multiplex PCR reads into MiXCR, producing one record per CDR3 protein. The repertoire holds about 370,000 distinct CDR3 sequences, with about 14% as singletons. The material sequenced was peripheral blood mononuclear cells (PBMCs), taken at new diagnosis, from a patient treated with antithyroid drugs. Every receptor here comes from a female donor with Graves disease. The conserved cysteine and the conserved F or W are not part of the CDR3 here. A D gene is named only where the DNA matches it firmly.

v_gene: TRBV13; j_gene: TRBJ2-1; d_gene: NA; CDR3aa: ASSSPFWGKGRNYNEQF
v_gene: TRBV28; j_gene: TRBJ1-4; d_gene: NA; CDR3aa: ASSLTGGAGKLF
v_gene: TRBV6-1; j_gene: TRBJ2-7; d_gene: NA; CDR3aa: ASSASAAGDEQY
v_gene: TRBV11-2; j_gene: TRBJ2-3; d_gene: NA; CDR3aa: ASSFGTGGTDTQY
v_gene: TRBV28; j_gene: TRBJ2-3; d_gene: NA; CDR3aa: ASIGLLGGTDTQY
v_gene: TRBV6-1; j_gene: TRBJ2-7; d_gene: NA; CDR3aa: ASTGTNSYEQY
v_gene: TRBV11-2; j_gene: TRBJ1-5; d_gene: NA; CDR3aa: ASSHGGGHQPQH
v_gene: TRBV27; j_gene: TRBJ1-4; d_gene: NA; CDR3aa: ASKGNLDLEKLF
v_gene: TRBV30; j_gene: TRBJ2-3; d_gene: TRBD2; CDR3aa: AWSQGLAGGPDTQY
v_gene: TRBV7-9; j_gene: TRBJ2-1; d_gene: NA; CDR3aa: ASSLDDYNGQF
v_gene: TRBV6-2/TRBV6-3; j_gene: TRBJ2-1; d_gene: NA; CDR3aa: ASSGLAASTYNEQF
v_gene: TRBV12-3/TRBV12-4; j_gene: TRBJ1-1; d_gene: TRBD1; CDR3aa: ASSLGGGTANTEAF
v_gene: TRBV4-1; j_gene: TRBJ2-7; d_gene: NA; CDR3aa: ASSQAMTGSYEQY
v_gene: TRBV11-3; j_gene: TRBJ2-3; d_gene: NA; CDR3aa: ASSSDKLTDTQY
v_gene: TRBV11-3; j_gene: TRBJ2-1; d_gene: TRBD1; CDR3aa: ASTRAGTAANEQF
v_gene: TRBV4-2; j_gene: TRBJ2-1; d_gene: TRBD2; CDR3aa: ASSPNAGTTYNEQF
v_gene: TRBV7-3; j_gene: TRBJ2-2; d_gene: TRBD1; CDR3aa: ASSNRDRGNTGELF
v_gene: TRBV27; j_gene: TRBJ2-5; d_gene: TRBD2; CDR3aa: ASSIRTSRETQY
v_gene: TRBV15; j_gene: TRBJ2-1; d_gene: NA; CDR3aa: ATSRDRPGTYNEQF
v_gene: TRBV20-1; j_gene: TRBJ2-5; d_gene: NA; CDR3aa: SAFLSQETQY
v_gene: TRBV6-2/TRBV6-3; j_gene: TRBJ2-6; d_gene: NA; CDR3aa: ASSYTSKGANVLT
v_gene: TRBV28; j_gene: TRBJ2-7; d_gene: NA; CDR3aa: ASSWVEGSYEQY
v_gene: TRBV10-3; j_gene: TRBJ2-7; d_gene: NA; CDR3aa: AISTRSQAGHYEQY
v_gene: TRBV5-1; j_gene: TRBJ1-1; d_gene: NA; CDR3aa: ASSLSRSSNTEAF
v_gene: TRBV9; j_gene: TRBJ1-2; d_gene: NA; CDR3aa: ASTTTGLGGYT
v_gene: TRBV20-1; j_gene: TRBJ1-5; d_gene: NA; CDR3aa: SARDPAGGGGNQPQH
v_gene: TRBV29-1; j_gene: TRBJ2-1; d_gene: NA; CDR3aa: SVGPSGSSYNEQF
v_gene: TRBV5-6; j_gene: TRBJ2-2; d_gene: NA; CDR3aa: ASSLDSFLRGAGGELF
v_gene: TRBV27; j_gene: TRBJ2-3; d_gene: NA; CDR3aa: ASTHGDTQY
v_gene: TRBV20-1; j_gene: TRBJ2-3; d_gene: TRBD2; CDR3aa: SAESGMRTDTQY
v_gene: TRBV4-2; j_gene: TRBJ1-2; d_gene: NA; CDR3aa: ASSQGGVRDYGYT
v_gene: TRBV20-1; j_gene: TRBJ1-6; d_gene: NA; CDR3aa: SASEDSNTNSPLH
v_gene: TRBV6-2/TRBV6-3; j_gene: TRBJ2-1; d_gene: NA; CDR3aa: ASSYSSRTSYNEQF
v_gene: TRBV5-6; j_gene: TRBJ1-2; d_gene: NA; CDR3aa: ASRRTENYGYT
v_gene: TRBV4-1; j_gene: TRBJ2-1; d_gene: NA; CDR3aa: ASSQDPLGTLKSSYNEQF
v_gene: TRBV11-2; j_gene: TRBJ2-7; d_gene: NA; CDR3aa: ASSLGGYNYEQY
v_gene: TRBV2; j_gene: TRBJ1-1; d_gene: NA; CDR3aa: ASSEAESRTEAF
v_gene: TRBV7-9; j_gene: TRBJ2-1; d_gene: NA; CDR3aa: ASSPDSKPYNEQF
v_gene: TRBV24-1; j_gene: TRBJ2-5; d_gene: NA; CDR3aa: ATSLPTPGARQETQY
v_gene: TRBV5-1; j_gene: TRBJ1-1; d_gene: TRBD1; CDR3aa: ASSAIQGASEAF
v_gene: TRBV25-1; j_gene: TRBJ1-3; d_gene: NA; CDR3aa: ASREGISGNTIY
v_gene: TRBV18; j_gene: TRBJ2-3; d_gene: TRBD1; CDR3aa: ASSPYDRDTGY
v_gene: TRBV12-5; j_gene: TRBJ2-1; d_gene: NA; CDR3aa: ASGLVKGAEQF
v_gene: TRBV3-1; j_gene: NA; d_gene: NA; CDR3aa: ASSDPRVHDTQY
v_gene: TRBV29-1; j_gene: TRBJ2-7; d_gene: TRBD2; CDR3aa: SVEDLGLAGARNEQY
v_gene: TRBV30; j_gene: TRBJ2-3; d_gene: NA; CDR3aa: AWSITYTDTQY
v_gene: TRBV20-1; j_gene: TRBJ2-3; d_gene: TRBD2; CDR3aa: SARVGGGGSY
v_gene: TRBV4-3; j_gene: TRBJ1-2; d_gene: TRBD1; CDR3aa: ASSQVQGQQYGYT